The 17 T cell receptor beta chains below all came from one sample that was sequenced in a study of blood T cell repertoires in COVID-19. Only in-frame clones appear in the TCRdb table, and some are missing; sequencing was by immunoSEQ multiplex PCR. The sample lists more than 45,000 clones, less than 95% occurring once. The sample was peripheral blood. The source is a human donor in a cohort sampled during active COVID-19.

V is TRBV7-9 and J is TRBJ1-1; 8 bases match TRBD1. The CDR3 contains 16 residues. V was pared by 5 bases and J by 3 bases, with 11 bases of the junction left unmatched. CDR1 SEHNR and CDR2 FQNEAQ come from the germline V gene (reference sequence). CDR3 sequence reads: CASSPWTGLGDTEAFF. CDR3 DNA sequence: TGTGCCAGCAGCCCCTGGACAGGGTTAGGGGACACTGAAGCTTTCTTT.

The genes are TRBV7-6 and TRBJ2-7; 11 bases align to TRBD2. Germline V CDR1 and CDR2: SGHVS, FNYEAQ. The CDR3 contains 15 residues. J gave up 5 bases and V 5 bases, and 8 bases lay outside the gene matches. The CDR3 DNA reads TGTGCCAGCAGCGCCTTAGCGGGAGGGCCCCACGAGCAGTACTTC. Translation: CASSALAGGPHEQYF.

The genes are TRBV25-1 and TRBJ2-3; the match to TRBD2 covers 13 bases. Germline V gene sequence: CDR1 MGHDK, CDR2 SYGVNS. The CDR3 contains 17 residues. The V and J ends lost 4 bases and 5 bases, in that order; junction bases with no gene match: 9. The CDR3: CASSAPPRLAGGDTQYF. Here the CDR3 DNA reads TGTGCCAGCAGTGCGCCACCAAGACTAGCGGGGGGAGATACGCAGTATTTT.

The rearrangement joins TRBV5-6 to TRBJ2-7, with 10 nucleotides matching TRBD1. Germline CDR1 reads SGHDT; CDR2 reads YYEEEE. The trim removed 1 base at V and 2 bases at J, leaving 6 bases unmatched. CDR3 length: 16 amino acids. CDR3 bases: TGTGCCAGCAGCTTGTTACGAGGACAGGGGGCCTACGAGCAGTACTTC. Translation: CASSLLRGQGAYEQYF.

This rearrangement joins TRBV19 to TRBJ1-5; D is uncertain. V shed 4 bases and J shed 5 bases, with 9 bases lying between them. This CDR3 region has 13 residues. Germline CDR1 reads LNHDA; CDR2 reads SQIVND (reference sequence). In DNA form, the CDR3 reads TGTGCCAGTAGTACCGAGGGCCATCAGCCCCAGCATTTT. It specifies CASSTEGHQPQHF.

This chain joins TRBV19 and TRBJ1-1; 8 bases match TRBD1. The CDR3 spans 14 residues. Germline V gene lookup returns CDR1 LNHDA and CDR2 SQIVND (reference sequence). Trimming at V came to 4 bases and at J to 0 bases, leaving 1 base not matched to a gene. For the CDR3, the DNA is TGTGCCAGTAGTAACAGGGGGATGAACACTGAAGCTTTCTTT. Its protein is CASSNRGMNTEAFF.

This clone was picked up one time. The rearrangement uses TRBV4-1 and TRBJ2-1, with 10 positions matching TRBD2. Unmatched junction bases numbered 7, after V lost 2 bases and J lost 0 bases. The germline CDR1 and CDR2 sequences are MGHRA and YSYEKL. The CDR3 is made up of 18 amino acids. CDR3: CASSQPVASGSSYNEQFF. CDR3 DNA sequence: TGCGCCAGCAGCCAACCGGTGGCTAGCGGGAGCTCCTACAATGAGCAGTTCTTC.

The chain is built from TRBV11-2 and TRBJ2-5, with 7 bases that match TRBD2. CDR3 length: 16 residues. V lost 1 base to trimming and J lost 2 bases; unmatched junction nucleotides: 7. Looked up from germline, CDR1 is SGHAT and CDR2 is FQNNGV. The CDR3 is CASSLGGSFVQETQYF. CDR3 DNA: TGTGCCAGCAGCTTAGGCGGGAGCTTCGTTCAAGAGACCCAGTACTTC.

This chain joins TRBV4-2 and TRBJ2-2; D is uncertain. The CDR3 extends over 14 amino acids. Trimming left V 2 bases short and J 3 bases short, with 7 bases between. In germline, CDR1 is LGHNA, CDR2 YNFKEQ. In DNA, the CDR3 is TGTGCCAGCAGCCAATTTCCGGACACCGGGGAGCTGTTTTTT. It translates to CASSQFPDTGELFF.

The CDR3 sequence is CASSIQPRSSGNTIYF. The CDR3 coding sequence is TGTGCCAGTAGTATTCAGCCAAGGAGCTCTGGAAACACCATATATTTT. The rearrangement links TRBV19 to TRBJ1-3; the D is unclear. V lost 3 bases and J lost 0, with 12 bases in between. The CDR3 consists of 16 residues. CDR1 and CDR2 from the germline V gene are LNHDA and SQIVND (reference sequence).

The CDR3: CASSSGSGRGYEQYF. DNA for the CDR3: TGCGCCAGCAGCTCCGGGAGCGGGAGGGGGTACGAGCAGTACTTC. This chain connects TRBV4-1 to TRBJ2-7; 10 bases match TRBD2. The CDR3 contains 15 residues. V lost 5 bases, J lost 4 bases, and 8 bases stayed unmatched. Germline CDR1 reads MGHRA; CDR2 reads YSYEKL.

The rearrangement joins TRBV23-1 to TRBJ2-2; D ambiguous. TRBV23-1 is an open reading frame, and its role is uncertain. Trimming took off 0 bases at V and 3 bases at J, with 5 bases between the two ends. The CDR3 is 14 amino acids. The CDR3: CASSQSRDTGELFF. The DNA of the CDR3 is TGCGCCAGCAGTCAATCAAGAGACACCGGGGAGCTGTTTTTT.

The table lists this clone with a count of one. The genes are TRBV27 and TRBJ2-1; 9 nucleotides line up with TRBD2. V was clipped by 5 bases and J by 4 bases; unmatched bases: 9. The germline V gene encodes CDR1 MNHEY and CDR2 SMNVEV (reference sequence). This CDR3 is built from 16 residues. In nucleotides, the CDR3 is TGTGCCAGCAGTGGACTTAGCGGGAGATCATACAATGAGCAGTTCTTC. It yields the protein CASSGLSGRSYNEQFF.

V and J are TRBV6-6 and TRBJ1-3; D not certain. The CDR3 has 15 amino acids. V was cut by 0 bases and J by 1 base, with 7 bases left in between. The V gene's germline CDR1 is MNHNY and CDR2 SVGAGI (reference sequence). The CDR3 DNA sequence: TGTGCCAGCAGTTACTCAGAGGGATCTGGAAACACCATATATTTT. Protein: CASSYSEGSGNTIYF.

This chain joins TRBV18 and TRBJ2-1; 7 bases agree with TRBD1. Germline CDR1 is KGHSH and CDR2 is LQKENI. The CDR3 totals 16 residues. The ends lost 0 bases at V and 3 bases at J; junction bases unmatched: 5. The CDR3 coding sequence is TGTGCCAGCTCACCACCGCGGGCAGGGGGCTACAATGAGCAGTTCTTC. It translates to CASSPPRAGGYNEQFF.

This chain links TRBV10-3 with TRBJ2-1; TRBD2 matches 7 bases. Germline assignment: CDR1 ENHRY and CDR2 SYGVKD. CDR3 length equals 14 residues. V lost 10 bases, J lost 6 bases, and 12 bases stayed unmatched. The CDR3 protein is CATFPGLLGNEQFF. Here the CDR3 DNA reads TGTGCCACCTTCCCGGGACTACTTGGCAATGAGCAGTTCTTC.

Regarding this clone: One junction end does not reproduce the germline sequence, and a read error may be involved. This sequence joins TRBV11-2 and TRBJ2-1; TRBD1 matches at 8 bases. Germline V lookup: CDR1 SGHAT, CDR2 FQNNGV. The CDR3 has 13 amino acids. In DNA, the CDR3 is TGCTCCGTAGACAGGGGTTCCTACAATGAGCAGTTCTTC. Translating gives CSVDRGSYNEQFF.